The next 7 T cell receptor beta chains were all read from a single sample in a study of blood T cell repertoires in COVID-19. Sequenced by immunoSEQ multiplex PCR; TCRdb stores in-frame clones only, minus some. This sample yields about 140,000 clones, of which 88% are seen a single time; around 1.7% belongs to the top ten. Sequenced input: peripheral blood. The receptors derive from a woman between 50 and 59 years old with acute or convalescent COVID-19.

This chain links TRBV20-1 with TRBJ2-1; 9 nucleotides line up with TRBD2. After removal of 3 bases from V and 8 bases from J, the junction contained 20 bases not matched to a gene. The CDR3 runs to 18 residues. Germline loops: CDR1 DFQATT, CDR2 SNEGSKA (reference sequence). The CDR3 bases are TGCAGTGCTAGTGGGGTTAGTCCGCGGGAGGGCCTTGTTTATGAGCAGTTCTTC. Amino acid sequence: CSASGVSPREGLVYEQFF.

A single count supports this clone. The rearrangement links TRBV6-4 to TRBJ2-2; 7 nucleotides align to TRBD2. CDR1 is MRHNA, CDR2 SNTAGT, per germline. The junction had 2 bases not matched to a gene; V was cut back by 2 bases and J by 5 bases. The CDR3 length is 14 residues. The CDR3 DNA reads TGTGCCAGCAGTGACGGGGAGGGTACCGGGGAGCTGTTTTTT. Residues: CASSDGEGTGELFF.

J is TRBJ2-7 and V is TRBV11-1, with 7 bases lining up with TRBD1. Germline CDR1 SGHAT, CDR2 FQDESV (reference sequence). The CDR3 spans 13 residues. V lost 5 bases and J lost 7; bases outside the gene matches: 8. The DNA for the CDR3 is TGTGCCAGCAGCCCCGCGGCCAGGGGGGAGCAGTACTTC. Encoded protein: CASSPAARGEQYF.

This rearrangement joins TRBV19 to TRBJ1-1; D unclear. Trimming stripped 5 bases from V and 0 bases from J, with 7 bases between. Germline V CDR1 and CDR2: LNHDA, SQIVND (reference sequence). The CDR3 contains 13 residues. CDR3 nucleotide sequence: TGTGCCAGTAGTTTGGCAATGAACACTGAAGCTTTCTTT. Residues: CASSLAMNTEAFF. Complete variable domain (other parts from reference TRBV19 and TRBJ1-1): DGGITQSPKYLFRKEGQNVTLSCEQNLNHDAMYWYRQDPGQGLRLIYYSQIVNDFQKGDIAEGYSVSREKKESFPLTVTSAQKNPTAFYLCASSLAMNTEAFFGQGTRLTVV.

V gene TRBV10-3 combines with J gene TRBJ2-7; TRBD1 agrees at 8 bases. This CDR3 is 15 amino acids long. With 6 bases clipped from V and 0 bases from J, the junction kept 7 bases outside the gene matches. From germline, CDR1 is ENHRY and CDR2 SYGVKD. CDR3 sequence reads: CAISPDRGTSYEQYF. CDR3 bases: TGTGCCATCAGCCCCGACAGGGGAACCTCCTACGAGCAGTACTTC.

The CDR3 here is CASSITGTASYEQYF. The CDR3 nucleotides read TGTGCCAGCAGTATAACCGGGACTGCTTCCTACGAGCAGTACTTC. The chain combines TRBV7-2 with TRBJ2-7, with D possibly being TRBD2 (6 bases). With 6 bases removed from V and 1 base from J, the gap between germline ends came to 16 bases. CDR1 and CDR2 from the germline V gene are SGHTA and FQGNSA. The CDR3 sequence is 15 residues long.

A word on this clone: An end of the junction differs from the germline gene, which may be a read error. The V gene is TRBV14, the J gene TRBJ1-3, with D perhaps TRBD1 (5 bases). CDR3 size: 13 residues. CDR1 and CDR2 (germline): SGHDN, FVKESK. The CDR3 DNA is TGTGCCAGTGGACATGCCTCTGCAAACACCATATATTTT. Translated: CASGHASANTIYF.